This entry lists 21 T cell receptor beta chains sequenced from one sample in a study of CD8+ T cells in alopecia areata. After pooling, cutaneous lymph node cells were sorted with CD4, CD8alpha, NKG2D, NKG2ACE and other markers. Extracted from the samples, RNA was reverse transcribed into cDNA to serve as the sequencing template. Produced via immunoSEQ multiplex PCR; TCRdb's table is partial and in-frame only. The profile covers roughly 260,000 clones, none occurring a single time. Sequencing was done on a sample of CD4+ T cells sorted from a lymph node. The receptors were sampled from a C3H/HeJ mouse with alopecia areata. Strain haplotype at MHC: H2-k.

Note on this clone: Gene labels here are mouse ones. Read data end 4 residues before the CDR3 end; the end is taken from the germline J gene. V and J are TRBV13-3 and TRBJ2-7, with D possibly matching TRBD1 (5 bases). From germline, CDR1 is NNHDY and CDR2 SYVADS. The CDR3 is 11 residues long. The CDR3 spells CASPDKYEQYF. The sequenced CDR3 bases are TGTGCCAGCCCGGACAAATAT.

A remark on this clone: Gene names are mouse gene names. Read sequence stops 4 residues before the CDR3 end, and the germline J gene provides the missing end. The chain couples TRBV13-2 to TRBJ2-7; D may be TRBD2 (6 bases). CDR1 NNHNN and CDR2 SYGAGS come from the germline V gene (reference sequence). This CDR3 is built from 15 residues. The CDR3 sequence is CASGDARGVPYEQYF. The sequenced CDR3 bases are TGTGCCAGCGGTGATGCTCGGGGGGTTCCGTAT.

In regard to this clone: Gene names follow the mouse nomenclature. Read coverage stops 4 residues before the CDR3 terminus; the germline J gene supplies the remainder. The chain carries TRBV13-3 and TRBJ2-1, with 8 nucleotides matching TRBD2. The ends lost 3 bases at V and 1 base at J; junction bases unmatched: 3. Germline CDR1 NNHDY, CDR2 SYVADS. The CDR3 runs to 15 residues. CDR3 sequence: CASSGWGGNYAEQFF. The sequenced part of the CDR3 DNA is TGTGCCAGCAGTGGATGGGGGGGGAACTATGCT.

To note about this clone: Genes and germline are mouse. The sequenced fragment ends 4 residues before the CDR3 boundary, so the rest is inferred from the germline J gene. V gene TRBV13-3 combines with J gene TRBJ1-1, with 8 positions matching TRBD1. Germline lookup yields CDR1 NNHDY and CDR2 SYVADS. J gave up 4 bases and V 5 bases, and 7 bases lay outside the gene matches. The length of the CDR3 is 14 residues. The DNA read from the CDR3 is TGTGCCAGCAGCGGACAGGGCGGTGGCACA. This encodes CASSGQGGGT. The complete CDR3 sequence is CASSGQGGGTEVFF.

This clone has more than one count but fewer than ten. Germline and genes here are mouse. The sequenced fragment ends 4 residues before the CDR3 boundary, so the rest is inferred from the germline J gene. This sample also contains other DNA sequences that code for the same CDR3. The genes are TRBV1 and TRBJ2-7; D gene ambiguous. This CDR3 spans 13 amino acids. Trimming took off 0 bases at V and 0 bases at J, with 3 bases between the two ends. The V gene's germline CDR1 is NSQYPW and CDR2 LRSPGD (reference sequence). The covered CDR3 bases are TGCACCTGCAGTGCAGACATCTCCTAT. As protein: CTCSADISY. The whole CDR3 is CTCSADISYEQYF.

This clone was seen a few times. Mouse germline and gene names are used. The sequence runs out 4 residues before the end of the CDR3; the remainder is reconstructed from the germline J gene. This chain uses TRBV13-1 with TRBJ2-3; D may be TRBD1 (6 bases). The germline gives CDR1 NSHNY, CDR2 SYGAGN. The CDR3 loop spans 15 amino acids. V was clipped by 3 bases and J by 0 bases, with 11 bases between them. CDR3: CASSGRDTSAETLYF. CDR3 bases read: TGTGCCAGCAGTGGCCGGGACACTAGTGCAGAA.

This clone was seen a handful of times. Gene and germline names: mouse. The observed sequence ends 4 residues before the CDR3 terminus, with the missing tail filled in from the germline J gene. Other DNA sequences of this sample code for an identical CDR3. The chain is built from TRBV1 and TRBJ1-2; tentative D call: TRBD1 (6 bases). The CDR3 has 15 amino acids. V lost 0 bases to trimming and J lost 2 bases, with 10 bases between them. The V gene's germline CDR1 is NSQYPW and CDR2 LRSPGD (reference sequence). The CDR3 DNA, read in part, is TGCACCTGCAGTGCAGAAAACAGGGCGAACTCC. It codes for CTCSAENRANS. The whole CDR3 sequence is CTCSAENRANSDYTF.

This clone was counted only a few times. The listed genes are named as in mouse. Coverage ceases 4 residues before the CDR3 finishes, and the germline J gene fills in the end. The chain combines TRBV13-1 with TRBJ1-1; possible D gene TRBD1, 6 bases. The germline CDR1 and CDR2 sequences are NSHNY and SYGAGN. CDR3 length: 16 residues. CDR3 sequence: CASSDPGTGGAREVFF. The sequenced part of the CDR3 DNA is TGTGCCAGCAGTGATCCCGGGACTGGGGGGGCGAGA.

On this clone itself: Gene labels here are mouse ones. The read ends 4 residues before the CDR3 terminus; that terminus is restored from the germline J gene. The rearrangement uses TRBV13-3 and TRBJ2-1; 7 bases fit TRBD2. The CDR3 extends over 16 amino acids. V shed 4 bases and J 0 bases; nucleotides not matched to a gene: 7. Germline V gene sequence: CDR1 NNHDY, CDR2 SYVADS. The CDR3 bases that were read are TGTGCCAGCAGTTTCGGGGGGGTAAATAACTATGCT. This gives the protein CASSFGGVNNYA. The CDR3 in full is CASSFGGVNNYAEQFF.

A word on this clone: Genes and germline come from the mouse. The read stops 4 residues short of the end of the CDR3; the missing end is completed from the germline J gene. Other DNA sequences in this specimen translate into the identical CDR3. This chain links TRBV13-1 with TRBJ2-7; 7 bases agree with TRBD2. Germline V gene lookup returns CDR1 NSHNY and CDR2 SYGAGN. CDR3 length: 13 residues. The CDR3 loop reads CASSDAGGYEQYF. The DNA read from the CDR3 is TGTGCCAGCAGTGATGCTGGGGGTTAT.

This clone was detected a few times. Gene names and germline match the mouse. The CDR3 goes on 4 residues after the read ends, and that part is filled in from the germline J gene. Other DNA sequences in this sample translate to the same CDR3. The chain employs TRBV5 and TRBJ1-2, with no clear D. The V gene lost 0 bases and the J gene lost 0 bases, with 5 bases spanning the gap. This CDR3 region has 14 residues. CDR1 is LGHNA, CDR2 YNLKQL, per germline (reference sequence). The part of the CDR3 DNA that was read is TGTGCCAGCAGCCAAGAAACAACAAACTCC. Encoded protein: CASSQETTNS. The whole CDR3 protein reads CASSQETTNSDYTF.

This clone was detected only a few times. Genes and germline are mouse. The CDR3 goes on 4 residues after the read ends, and that part is filled in from the germline J gene. The chain is built from TRBV13-3 and TRBJ1-1, with D tentatively TRBD1 (5 bases). CDR1 is NNHDY and CDR2 is SYVADS in the germline V gene. This CDR3 contains 12 residues. The sequenced CDR3 bases are TGTGCCAGCAGTGGGGGGGGAAGA. Residues: CASSGGGR. The complete CDR3 protein is CASSGGGREVFF.

This clone was seen a handful of times. Germline and genes: mouse. The read finishes 3 residues shy of the CDR3 end, and the germline J gene is used to complete it. The sample contains more than one DNA sequence encoding this CDR3. The chain has TRBV1 and TRBJ1-6; 7 nucleotides line up with TRBD1. TRBJ1-6 is placed among ORFs of uncertain function. In germline, CDR1 is NSQYPW, CDR2 LRSPGD (reference sequence). The CDR3 runs 15 residues. Trimming cost V 3 bases and J 3 bases; bases outside gene matches: 2. The CDR3 loop is CTCSAGTVYNSPLYF. Incomplete CDR3 DNA: TGCACCTGCAGTGCGGGGACAGTCTATAATTCGCCC.

As regards this clone: Mouse gene names and germline throughout. The read ends 4 residues early relative to the CDR3; the germline J gene fills the gap. The chain couples TRBV5 to TRBJ2-1, with 7 bases fitting TRBD1. CDR1 is LGHNA and CDR2 is YNLKQL in the germline V gene (reference sequence). V trimming: 0 bases; J trimming: 2 bases; junction bases outside the gene matches: 1. CDR3 size: 15 residues. CDR3: CASSQDDRDYAEQFF. The DNA read from the CDR3 is TGTGCCAGCAGCCAAGATGACAGGGACTATGCT.

This clone occurred a few times. Gene names refer to mouse genes. The read finishes 4 residues shy of the CDR3 end, and the germline J gene is used to complete it. The chain recombines TRBV19 with TRBJ2-2; tentative D call: TRBD1 (5 bases). This CDR3 region has 15 residues. The V gene's germline CDR1 is FNHDT and CDR2 SITEND (reference sequence). The germline V and J ends were trimmed by 2 bases and 0 bases, with 8 bases remaining between them. The part of the CDR3 DNA that was read is TGTGCCAGCAGTATCCGACAGCCAAACACCGGG. Amino acids: CASSIRQPNTG. The whole CDR3 is CASSIRQPNTGQLYF.

This clone was observed a handful of times. Gene and germline names: mouse. The observed sequence ends 4 residues before the CDR3 terminus, with the missing tail filled in from the germline J gene. The chain couples TRBV1 to TRBJ2-1; possibly TRBD1 for D (6 bases). CDR3 length: 15 amino acids. The germline V gene has CDR1 NSQYPW and CDR2 LRSPGD (reference sequence). V was cut by 2 bases and J by 1 base, with 9 bases left in between. This CDR3 is CTCSAQGQNYAEQFF. The sequenced part of the CDR3 DNA is TGCACCTGCAGTGCACAAGGACAGAACTATGCT.

Note on this clone: Genes and germline come from the mouse. The missing CDR3 end, 4 residues past where the read stops, is filled in from the germline J gene. V usage is TRBV19 and J usage is TRBJ2-5; D uncertain. Between the trimmed V and J ends, which lost 4 bases and 3 bases, there was a span of 3 bases. The CDR3 runs to 11 residues. The V gene's germline CDR1 is FNHDT and CDR2 SITEND (reference sequence). The CDR3 loop reads CASSLQDTQYF. Partial CDR3 DNA: TGTGCCAGCAGTCTTCAAGAC.

This clone was picked up many times. Gene names and germline refer to mouse. The read terminates 4 residues before the CDR3 end, so the remaining end is supplied by the germline J gene. In the same sample, other DNA sequences code for this CDR3. This chain joins TRBV17 and TRBJ2-4; perhaps TRBD1 as D (5 bases). The germline V and J ends were trimmed by 2 bases and 0 bases, with 6 bases remaining between them. In germline, CDR1 is MNHDT, CDR2 YYDKIL. The length of the CDR3 is 14 residues. The CDR3 region is CASSRRGSQNTLYF. CDR3 bases read: TGTGCTAGCAGTAGAAGGGGTAGTCAAAAC.

With regard to this clone: The gene symbols are mouse symbols. The CDR3 end is not reached by the read, which stops 4 residues before it; the germline J gene fills it in. This chain uses TRBV13-3 with TRBJ1-1, with D perhaps matching TRBD1 (5 bases). Germline V gene data show CDR1 as NNHDY and CDR2 as SYVADS. The CDR3 covers 14 residues. V was cut by 0 bases and J by 0 bases, with 6 bases left in between. The sequenced part of the CDR3 DNA is TGTGCCAGCAGTGATGGGACAACAAACACA. It is translated as CASSDGTTNT. The whole CDR3 region reads CASSDGTTNTEVFF.

This clone was detected only a few times. Gene and germline names: mouse. The read falls 4 residues short of the CDR3 end, and the missing part is taken from the germline J gene. The V gene is TRBV13-3, the J gene TRBJ2-1; 8 positions agree with TRBD2. V was clipped by 2 bases and J by 4 bases; unmatched bases: 2. CDR3 length equals 14 residues. Germline loops: CDR1 NNHDY, CDR2 SYVADS. The CDR3 here is CASSEYWGYAEQFF. The sequenced part of the CDR3 DNA is TGTGCCAGCAGTGAGTACTGGGGGTATGCT.

This clone was detected only a few times. Gene names refer to mouse genes. The read stops 4 residues short of the end of the CDR3; the missing end is completed from the germline J gene. V usage is TRBV5 and J usage is TRBJ2-1, with 7 positions matching TRBD2. The CDR3 totals 15 residues. The germline V gene encodes CDR1 LGHNA and CDR2 YNLKQL (reference sequence). Germline trimming cut 3 bases from V and 3 bases from J; bases unmatched to any gene: 5. The CDR3 region is CASSHQLGPYAEQFF. The sequenced part of the CDR3 DNA is TGTGCCAGCAGCCACCAACTGGGGCCCTATGCT.